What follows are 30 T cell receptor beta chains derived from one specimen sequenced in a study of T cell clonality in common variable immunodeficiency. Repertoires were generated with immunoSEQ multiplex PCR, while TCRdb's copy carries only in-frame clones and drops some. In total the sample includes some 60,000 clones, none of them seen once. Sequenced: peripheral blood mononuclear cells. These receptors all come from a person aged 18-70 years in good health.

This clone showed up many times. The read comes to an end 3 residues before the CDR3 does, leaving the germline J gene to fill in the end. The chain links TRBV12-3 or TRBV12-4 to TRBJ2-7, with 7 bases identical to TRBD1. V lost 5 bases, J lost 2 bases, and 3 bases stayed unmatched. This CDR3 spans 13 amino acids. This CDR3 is CASSIDRAYEQYF. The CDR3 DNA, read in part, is TGTGCCAGCAGTATTGACAGGGCCTACGAG.

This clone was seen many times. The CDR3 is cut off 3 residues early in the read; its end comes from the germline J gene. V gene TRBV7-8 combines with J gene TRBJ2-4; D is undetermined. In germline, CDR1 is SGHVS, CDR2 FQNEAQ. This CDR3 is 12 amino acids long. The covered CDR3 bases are TGTGCCAGCAGCTTAGAGGCCAGGATT. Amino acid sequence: CASSLEARI. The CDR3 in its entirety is CASSLEARIQYF.

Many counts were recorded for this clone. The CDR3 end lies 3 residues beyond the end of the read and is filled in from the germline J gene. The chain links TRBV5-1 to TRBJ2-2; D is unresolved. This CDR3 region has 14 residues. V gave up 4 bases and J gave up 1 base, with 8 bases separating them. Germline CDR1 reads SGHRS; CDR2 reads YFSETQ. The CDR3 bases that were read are TGCGCCAGCAGCACCAACAGGAACACCGGGGAG. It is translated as CASSTNRNTGE. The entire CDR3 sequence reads CASSTNRNTGELFF.

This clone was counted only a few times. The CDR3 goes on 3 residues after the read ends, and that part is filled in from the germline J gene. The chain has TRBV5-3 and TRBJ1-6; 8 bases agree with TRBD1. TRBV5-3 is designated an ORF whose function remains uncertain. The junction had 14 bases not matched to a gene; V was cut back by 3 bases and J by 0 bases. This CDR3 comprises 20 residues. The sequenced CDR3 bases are TGTGCCAGAAGCTCACGGGACAGGTTGTTTGCTAGCTCCTATAATTCACCC. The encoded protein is CARSSRDRLFASSYNSP. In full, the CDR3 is CARSSRDRLFASSYNSPLHF.

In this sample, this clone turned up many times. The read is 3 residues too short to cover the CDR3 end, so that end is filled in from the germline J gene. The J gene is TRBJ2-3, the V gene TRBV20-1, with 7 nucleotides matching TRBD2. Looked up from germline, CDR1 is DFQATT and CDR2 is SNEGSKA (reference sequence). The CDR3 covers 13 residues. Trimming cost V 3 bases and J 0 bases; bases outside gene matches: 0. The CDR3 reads CSASSGSTDTQYF. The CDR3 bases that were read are TGCAGTGCTAGTAGCGGGAGCACAGATACG.

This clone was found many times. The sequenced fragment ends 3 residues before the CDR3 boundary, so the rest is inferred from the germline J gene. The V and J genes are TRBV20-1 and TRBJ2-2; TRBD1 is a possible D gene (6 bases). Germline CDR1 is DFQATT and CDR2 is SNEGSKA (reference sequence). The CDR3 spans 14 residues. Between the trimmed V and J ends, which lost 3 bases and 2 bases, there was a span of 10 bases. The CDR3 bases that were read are TGCAGTGCTAGGGACAGCGATAACACCGGGGAG. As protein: CSARDSDNTGE. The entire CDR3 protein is CSARDSDNTGELFF.

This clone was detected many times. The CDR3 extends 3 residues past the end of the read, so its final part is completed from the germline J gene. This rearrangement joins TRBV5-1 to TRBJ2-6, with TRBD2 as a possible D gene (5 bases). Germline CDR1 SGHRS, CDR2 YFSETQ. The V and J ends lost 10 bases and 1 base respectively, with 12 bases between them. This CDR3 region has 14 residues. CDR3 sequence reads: CASRRASGANVLTF. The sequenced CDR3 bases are TGCGCCTCCAGGCGGGCATCTGGGGCCAACGTC.

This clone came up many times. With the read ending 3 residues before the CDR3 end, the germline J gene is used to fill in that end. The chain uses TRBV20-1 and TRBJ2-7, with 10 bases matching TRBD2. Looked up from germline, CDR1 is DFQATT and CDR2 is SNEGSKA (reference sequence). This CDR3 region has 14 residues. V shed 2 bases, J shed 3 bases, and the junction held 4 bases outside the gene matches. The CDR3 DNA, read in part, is TGCAGTGCTAGACTAGCGGGAGACCTCTACGAG. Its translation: CSARLAGDLYE. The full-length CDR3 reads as CSARLAGDLYEQYF.

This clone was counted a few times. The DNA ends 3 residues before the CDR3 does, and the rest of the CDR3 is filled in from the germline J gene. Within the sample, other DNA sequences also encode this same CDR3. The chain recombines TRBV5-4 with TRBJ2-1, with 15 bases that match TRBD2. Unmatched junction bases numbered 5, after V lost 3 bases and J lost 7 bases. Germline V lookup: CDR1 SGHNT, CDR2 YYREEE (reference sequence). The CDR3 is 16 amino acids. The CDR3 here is CASSSRTSGRGNEQFF. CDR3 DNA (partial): TGTGCCAGCAGCTCTCGGACTAGCGGGAGGGGGAATGAG.

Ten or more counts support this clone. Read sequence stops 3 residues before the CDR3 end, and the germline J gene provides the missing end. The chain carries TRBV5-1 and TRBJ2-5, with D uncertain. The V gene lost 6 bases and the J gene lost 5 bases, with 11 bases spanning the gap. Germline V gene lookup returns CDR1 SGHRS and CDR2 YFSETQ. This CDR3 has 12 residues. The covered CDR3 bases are TGCGCCAGCACCTCGGGTTGGGAGACC. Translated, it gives CASTSGWET. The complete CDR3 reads CASTSGWETQYF.

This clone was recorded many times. The DNA read from the CDR3 is TGTGCCAGCAGCCAATTACAGGGGATGAATGAAAAA. Its protein product is CASSQLQGMNEK. The full CDR3 sequence reads CASSQLQGMNEKLFF. The chain links TRBV4-2 to TRBJ1-4; 7 bases align to TRBD1. Read data end 3 residues before the CDR3 end; the end is taken from the germline J gene. Trimming took 2 bases from V and 5 from J; bases not matched to a gene: 5. Germline loops: CDR1 LGHNA, CDR2 YNFKEQ. The CDR3 extends over 15 amino acids.

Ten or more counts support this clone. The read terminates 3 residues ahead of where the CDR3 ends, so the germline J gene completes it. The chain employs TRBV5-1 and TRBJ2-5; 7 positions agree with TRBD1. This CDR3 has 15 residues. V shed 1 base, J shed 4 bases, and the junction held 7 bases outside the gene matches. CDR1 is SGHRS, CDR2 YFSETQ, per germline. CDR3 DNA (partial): TGCGCCAGCAGCTTGAAAGGGGGCAAGGGAGAGACC. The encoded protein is CASSLKGGKGET. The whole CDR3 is CASSLKGGKGETQYF. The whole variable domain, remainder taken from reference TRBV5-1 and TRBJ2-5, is KAGVTQTPRYLIKTRGQQVTLSCSPISGHRSVSWYQQTPGQGLQFLFEYFSETQRNKGNFPGRFSGRQFSNSRSEMNVSTLELGDSALYLCASSLKGGKGETQYFGPGTRLLVL.

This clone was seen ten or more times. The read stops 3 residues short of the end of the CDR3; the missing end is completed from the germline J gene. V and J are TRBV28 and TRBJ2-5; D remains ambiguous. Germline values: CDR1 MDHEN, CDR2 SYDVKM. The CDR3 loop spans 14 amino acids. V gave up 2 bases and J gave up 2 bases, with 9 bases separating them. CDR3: CASSLRLVQETQYF. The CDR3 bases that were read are TGTGCCAGCAGTTTACGACTGGTTCAAGAGACC.

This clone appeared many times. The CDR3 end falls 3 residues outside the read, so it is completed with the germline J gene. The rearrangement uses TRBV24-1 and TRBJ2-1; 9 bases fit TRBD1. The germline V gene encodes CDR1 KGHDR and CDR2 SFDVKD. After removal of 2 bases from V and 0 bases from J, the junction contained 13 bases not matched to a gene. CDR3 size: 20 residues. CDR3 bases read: TGTGCCACCAGTGATTATATACAGGGGGCAGAGGAAAGCTCCTACAATGAG. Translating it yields CATSDYIQGAEESSYNE. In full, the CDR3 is CATSDYIQGAEESSYNEQFF.

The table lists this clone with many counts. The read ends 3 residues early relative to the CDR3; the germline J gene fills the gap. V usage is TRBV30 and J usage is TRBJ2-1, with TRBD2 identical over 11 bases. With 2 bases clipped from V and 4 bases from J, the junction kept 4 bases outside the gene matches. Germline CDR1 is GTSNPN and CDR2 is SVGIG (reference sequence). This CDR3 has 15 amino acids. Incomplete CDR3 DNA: TGTGCCTGGAGTAGTATAGCGGGAGGGTACAATGAG. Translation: CAWSSIAGGYNE. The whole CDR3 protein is CAWSSIAGGYNEQFF.

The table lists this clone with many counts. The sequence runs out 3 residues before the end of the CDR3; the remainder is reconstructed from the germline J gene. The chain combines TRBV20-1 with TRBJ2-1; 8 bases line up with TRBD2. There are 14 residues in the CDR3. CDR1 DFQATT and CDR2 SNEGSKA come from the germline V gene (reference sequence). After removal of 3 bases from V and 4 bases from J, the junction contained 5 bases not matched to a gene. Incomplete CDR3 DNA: TGCAGTGCTAGTGACCCTAGCGGGTACAATGAG. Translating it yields CSASDPSGYNE. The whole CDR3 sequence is CSASDPSGYNEQFF.

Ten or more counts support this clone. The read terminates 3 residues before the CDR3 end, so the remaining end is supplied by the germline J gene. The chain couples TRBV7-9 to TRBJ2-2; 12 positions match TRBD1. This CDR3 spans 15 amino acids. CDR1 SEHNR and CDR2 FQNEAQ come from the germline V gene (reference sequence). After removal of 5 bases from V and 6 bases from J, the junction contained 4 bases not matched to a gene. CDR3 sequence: CASSTGTGGSGELFF. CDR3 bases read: TGTGCCAGCAGCACAGGGACAGGGGGCTCCGGGGAG. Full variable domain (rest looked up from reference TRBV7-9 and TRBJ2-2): DTGVSQNPRHKITKRGQNVTFRCDPISEHNRLYWYRQTLGQGPEFLTYFQNEAQLEKSRLLSDRFSAERPKGSFSTLEIQRTEQGDSAMYLCASSTGTGGSGELFFGEGSRLTVL.

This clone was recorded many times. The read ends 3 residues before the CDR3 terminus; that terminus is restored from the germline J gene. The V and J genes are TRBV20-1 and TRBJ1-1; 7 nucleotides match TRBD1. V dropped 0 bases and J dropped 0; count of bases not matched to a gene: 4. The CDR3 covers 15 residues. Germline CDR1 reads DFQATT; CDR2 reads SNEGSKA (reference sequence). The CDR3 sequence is CSARDTGQMNTEAFF. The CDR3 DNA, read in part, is TGCAGTGCTAGAGATACGGGACAGATGAACACTGAA.

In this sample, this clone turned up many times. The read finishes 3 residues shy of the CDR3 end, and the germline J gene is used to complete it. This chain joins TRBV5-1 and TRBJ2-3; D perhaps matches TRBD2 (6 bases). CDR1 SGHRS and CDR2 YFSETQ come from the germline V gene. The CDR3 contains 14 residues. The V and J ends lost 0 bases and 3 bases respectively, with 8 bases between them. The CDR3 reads CASSLGGLTDTQYF. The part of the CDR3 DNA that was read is TGCGCCAGCAGCTTGGGGGGACTGACAGATACG.

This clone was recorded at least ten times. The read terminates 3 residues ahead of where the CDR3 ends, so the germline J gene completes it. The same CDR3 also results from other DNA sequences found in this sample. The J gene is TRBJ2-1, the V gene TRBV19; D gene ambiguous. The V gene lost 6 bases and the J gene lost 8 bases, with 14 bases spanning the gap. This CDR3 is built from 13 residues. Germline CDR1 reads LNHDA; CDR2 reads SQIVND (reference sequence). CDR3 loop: CASRDSLLDEQFF. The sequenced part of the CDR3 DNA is TGTGCCAGTAGAGACTCCCTTCTGGATGAG.

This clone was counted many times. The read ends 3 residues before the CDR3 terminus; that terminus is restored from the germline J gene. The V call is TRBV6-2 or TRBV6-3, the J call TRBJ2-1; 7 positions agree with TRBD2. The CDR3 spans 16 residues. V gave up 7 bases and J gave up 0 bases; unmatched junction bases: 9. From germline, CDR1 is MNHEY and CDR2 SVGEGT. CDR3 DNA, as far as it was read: TGTGCCAGCACCCAGGTTATAGCGGGCTCCTACAATGAG. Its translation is CASTQVIAGSYNE. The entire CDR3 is CASTQVIAGSYNEQFF.

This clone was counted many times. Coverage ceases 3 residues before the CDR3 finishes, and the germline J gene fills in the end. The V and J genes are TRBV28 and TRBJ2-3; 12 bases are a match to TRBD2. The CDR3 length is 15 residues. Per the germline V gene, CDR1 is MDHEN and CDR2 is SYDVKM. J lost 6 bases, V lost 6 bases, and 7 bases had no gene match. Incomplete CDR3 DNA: TGTGCCAGCAGGCTAGCGGGAGGGCGAGGCGATACG. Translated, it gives CASRLAGGRGDT. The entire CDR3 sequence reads CASRLAGGRGDTQYF.

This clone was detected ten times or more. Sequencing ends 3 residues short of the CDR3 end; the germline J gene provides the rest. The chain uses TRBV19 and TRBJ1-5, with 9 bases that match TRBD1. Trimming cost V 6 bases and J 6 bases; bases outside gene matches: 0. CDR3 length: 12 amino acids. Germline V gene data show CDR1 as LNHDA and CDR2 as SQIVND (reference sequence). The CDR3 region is CASRQGAQPQHF. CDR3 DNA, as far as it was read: TGTGCCAGTAGACAGGGGGCTCAGCCC.

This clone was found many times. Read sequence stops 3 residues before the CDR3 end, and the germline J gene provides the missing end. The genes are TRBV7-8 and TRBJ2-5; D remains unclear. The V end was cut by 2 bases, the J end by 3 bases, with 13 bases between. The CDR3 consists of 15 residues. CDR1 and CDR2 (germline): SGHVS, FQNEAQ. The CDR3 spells CASSLLNSYEETQYF. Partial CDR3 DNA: TGTGCCAGCAGCTTACTAAACTCATACGAAGAGACC.

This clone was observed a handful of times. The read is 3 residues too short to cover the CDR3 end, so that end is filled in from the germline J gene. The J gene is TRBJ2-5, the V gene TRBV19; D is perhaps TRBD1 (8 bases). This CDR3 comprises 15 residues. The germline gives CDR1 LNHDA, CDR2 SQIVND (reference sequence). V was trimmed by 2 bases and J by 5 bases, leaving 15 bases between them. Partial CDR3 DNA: TGTGCCAGTAGTATAATTGGACAGGGAGGGGAGACC. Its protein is CASSIIGQGGET. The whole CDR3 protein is CASSIIGQGGETQYF. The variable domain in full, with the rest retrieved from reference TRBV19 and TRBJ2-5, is DGGITQSPKYLFRKEGQNVTLSCEQNLNHDAMYWYRQDPGQGLRLIYYSQIVNDFQKGDIAEGYSVSREKKESFPLTVTSAQKNPTAFYLCASSIIGQGGETQYFGPGTRLLVL.

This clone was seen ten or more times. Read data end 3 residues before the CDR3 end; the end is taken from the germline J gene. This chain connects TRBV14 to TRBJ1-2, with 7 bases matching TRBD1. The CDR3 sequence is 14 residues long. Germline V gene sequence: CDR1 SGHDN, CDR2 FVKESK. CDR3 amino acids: CASSQLRGERGYTF. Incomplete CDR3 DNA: TGTGCCAGCAGCCAACTCAGGGGGGAGCGCGGC.

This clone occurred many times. Incomplete CDR3 DNA: TGTGCCAGCAGCTTCGAACTAGCGCAACCCTACGAG. This gives the protein CASSFELAQPYE. The complete CDR3 sequence is CASSFELAQPYEQYF. This sequence joins TRBV5-6 and TRBJ2-7; 7 bases are a match to TRBD2. The read stops 3 residues short of the end of the CDR3; the missing end is completed from the germline J gene. This CDR3 has 15 amino acids. CDR1 is SGHDT, CDR2 YYEEEE, per germline. The J segment lost 2 bases and the V segment lost 2 bases, leaving 7 bases of the junction unmatched.

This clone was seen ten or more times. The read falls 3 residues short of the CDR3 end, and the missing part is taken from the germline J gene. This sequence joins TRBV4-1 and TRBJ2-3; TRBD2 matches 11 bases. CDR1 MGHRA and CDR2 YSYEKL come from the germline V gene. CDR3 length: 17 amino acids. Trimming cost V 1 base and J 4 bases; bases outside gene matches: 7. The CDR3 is CASSQGTSGSRADTQYF. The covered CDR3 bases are TGCGCCAGCAGCCAAGGGACTAGCGGGTCGAGGGCAGATACG.

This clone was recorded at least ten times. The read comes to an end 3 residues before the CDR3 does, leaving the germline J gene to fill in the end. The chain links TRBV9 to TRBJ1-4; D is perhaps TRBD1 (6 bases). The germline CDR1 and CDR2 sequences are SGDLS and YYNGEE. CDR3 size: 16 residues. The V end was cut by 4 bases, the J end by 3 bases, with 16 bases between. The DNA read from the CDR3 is TGTGCCAGCAGCAAGGGACAACCTTCACCTAATGAAAAA. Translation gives CASSKGQPSPNEK. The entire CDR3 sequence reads CASSKGQPSPNEKLFF.

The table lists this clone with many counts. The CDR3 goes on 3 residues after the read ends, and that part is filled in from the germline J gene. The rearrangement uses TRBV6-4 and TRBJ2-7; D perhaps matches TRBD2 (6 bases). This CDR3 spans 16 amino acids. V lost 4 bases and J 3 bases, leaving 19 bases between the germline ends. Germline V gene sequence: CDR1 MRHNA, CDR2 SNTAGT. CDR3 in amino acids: CASSALEGRTGYEQYF. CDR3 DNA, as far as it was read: TGTGCCAGCAGTGCCCTCGAGGGGAGGACGGGCTACGAG.